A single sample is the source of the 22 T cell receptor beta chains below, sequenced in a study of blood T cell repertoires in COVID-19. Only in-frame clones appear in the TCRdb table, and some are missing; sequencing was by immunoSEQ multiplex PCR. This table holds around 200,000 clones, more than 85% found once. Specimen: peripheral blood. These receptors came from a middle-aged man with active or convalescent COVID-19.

The CDR3 nucleotides are TGTGCCAGCAGCCAAACCCGGACAGGGGGTATTCCTAACTATGGCTACACCTTC. Protein product: CASSQTRTGGIPNYGYTF. The V call is TRBV3-1 (or the pseudogene TRBV3-2), the J call TRBJ1-2; 10 bases map to TRBD1. J lost 0 bases, V lost 2 bases, and 9 bases had no gene match. CDR3 size: 18 residues. CDR1 is LGHDT and CDR2 is YNNKEL in the germline V gene (reference sequence).

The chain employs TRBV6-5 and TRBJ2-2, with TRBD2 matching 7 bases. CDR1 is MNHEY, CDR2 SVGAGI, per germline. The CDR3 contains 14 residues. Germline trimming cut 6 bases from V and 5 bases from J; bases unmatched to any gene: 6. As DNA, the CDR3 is TGTGCCAGCAGGTGGGGGGGAAGTACCGGGGAGCTGTTTTTT. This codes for CASRWGGSTGELFF.

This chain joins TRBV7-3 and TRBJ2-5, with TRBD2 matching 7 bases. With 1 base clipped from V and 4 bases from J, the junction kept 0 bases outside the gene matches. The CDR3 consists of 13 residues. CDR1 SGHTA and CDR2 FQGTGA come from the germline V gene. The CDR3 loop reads CASSLRGGETQYF. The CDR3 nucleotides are TGTGCCAGCAGCTTAAGGGGGGGAGAGACCCAGTACTTC.

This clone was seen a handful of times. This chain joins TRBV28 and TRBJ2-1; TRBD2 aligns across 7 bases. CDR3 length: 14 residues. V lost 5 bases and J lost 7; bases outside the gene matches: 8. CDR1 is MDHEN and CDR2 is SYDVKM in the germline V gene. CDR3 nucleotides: TGTGCCAGCAGTGTGGCTAGCGGAACGAATGAGCAGTTCTTC. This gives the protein CASSVASGTNEQFF.

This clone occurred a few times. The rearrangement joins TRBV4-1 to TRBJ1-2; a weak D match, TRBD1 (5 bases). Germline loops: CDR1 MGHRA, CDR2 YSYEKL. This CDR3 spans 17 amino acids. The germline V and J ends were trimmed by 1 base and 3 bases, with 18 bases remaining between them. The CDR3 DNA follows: TGCGCCAGCAGCCAAGGTGTCTTTAGTCTCAGGGACTATGGCTACACCTTC. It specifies CASSQGVFSLRDYGYTF.

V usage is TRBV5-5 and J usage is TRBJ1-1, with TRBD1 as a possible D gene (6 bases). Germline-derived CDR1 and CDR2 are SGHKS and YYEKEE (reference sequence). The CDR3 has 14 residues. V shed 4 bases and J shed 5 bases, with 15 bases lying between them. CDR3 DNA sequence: TGTGCCAGCAGCCCCACAGGGTCGAGGACTGAAGCTTTCTTT. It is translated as CASSPTGSRTEAFF. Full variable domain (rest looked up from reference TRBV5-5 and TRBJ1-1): DAGVTQSPTHLIKTRGQQVTLRCSPISGHKSVSWYQQVLGQGPQFIFQYYEKEERGRGNFPDRFSARQFPNYSSELNVNALLLGDSALYLCASSPTGSRTEAFFGQGTRLTVV.

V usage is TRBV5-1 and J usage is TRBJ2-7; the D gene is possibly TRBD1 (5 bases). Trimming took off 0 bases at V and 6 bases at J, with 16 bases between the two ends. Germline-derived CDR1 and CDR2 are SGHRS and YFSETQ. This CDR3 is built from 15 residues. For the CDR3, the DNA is TGCGCCAGCAGCTTGGAAGGGGCCCAAACTACCGAGCAGTACTTC. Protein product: CASSLEGAQTTEQYF. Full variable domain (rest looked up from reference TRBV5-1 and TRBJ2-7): KAGVTQTPRYLIKTRGQQVTLSCSPISGHRSVSWYQQTPGQGLQFLFEYFSETQRNKGNFPGRFSGRQFSNSRSEMNVSTLELGDSALYLCASSLEGAQTTEQYFGPGTRLTVT.

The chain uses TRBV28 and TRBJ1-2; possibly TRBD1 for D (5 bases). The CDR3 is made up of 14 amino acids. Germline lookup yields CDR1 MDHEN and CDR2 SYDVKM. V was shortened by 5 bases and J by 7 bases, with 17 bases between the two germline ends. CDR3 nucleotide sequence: TGTGCCAGCAGTCCCCGGGCAGGGAAGGCTGGCTACACCTTC. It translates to CASSPRAGKAGYTF.

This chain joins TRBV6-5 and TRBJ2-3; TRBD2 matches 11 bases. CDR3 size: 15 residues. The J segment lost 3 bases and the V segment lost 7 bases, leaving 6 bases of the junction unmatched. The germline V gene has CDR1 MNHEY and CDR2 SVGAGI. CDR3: CASTGVAGGTDTQYF. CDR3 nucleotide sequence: TGTGCCAGCACTGGGGTAGCGGGGGGGACAGATACGCAGTATTTT.

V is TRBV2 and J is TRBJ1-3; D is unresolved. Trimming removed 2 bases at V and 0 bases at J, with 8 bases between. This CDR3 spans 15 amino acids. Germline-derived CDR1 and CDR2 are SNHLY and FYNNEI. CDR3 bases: TGTGCCAGCAGTGAATTTGGCAACTCTGGAAACACCATATATTTT. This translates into CASSEFGNSGNTIYF.

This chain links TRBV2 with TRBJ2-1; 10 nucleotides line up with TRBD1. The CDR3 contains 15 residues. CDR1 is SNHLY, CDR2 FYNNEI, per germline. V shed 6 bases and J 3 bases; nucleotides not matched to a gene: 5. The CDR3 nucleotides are TGTGCCAGCAGCTCGGGACAGGGGTACTACAATGAGCAGTTCTTC. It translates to CASSSGQGYYNEQFF.

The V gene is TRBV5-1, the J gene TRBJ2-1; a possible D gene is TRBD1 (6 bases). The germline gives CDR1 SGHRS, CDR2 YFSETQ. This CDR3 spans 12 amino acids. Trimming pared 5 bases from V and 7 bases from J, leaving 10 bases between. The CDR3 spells CASRQQGNEQFF. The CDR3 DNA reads TGCGCCAGCAGACAACAGGGAAATGAGCAGTTCTTC.

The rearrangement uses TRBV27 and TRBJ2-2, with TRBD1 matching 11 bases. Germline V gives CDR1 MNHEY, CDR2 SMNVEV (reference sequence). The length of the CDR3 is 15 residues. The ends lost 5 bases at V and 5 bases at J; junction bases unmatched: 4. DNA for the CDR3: TGTGCCAGCAGTGTGGACAGGGGGCGAACCGGGGAGCTGTTTTTT. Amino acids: CASSVDRGRTGELFF.

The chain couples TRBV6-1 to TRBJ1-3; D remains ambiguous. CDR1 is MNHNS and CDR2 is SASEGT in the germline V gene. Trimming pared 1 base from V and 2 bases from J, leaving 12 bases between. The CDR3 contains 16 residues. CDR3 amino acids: CASSEGGGPPGNTIYF. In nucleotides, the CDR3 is TGTGCCAGCAGTGAAGGCGGCGGGCCGCCTGGAAACACCATATATTTT.

The CDR3: CASRSGGETQYF. Written as DNA, the CDR3 is TGTGCCAGCAGATCTGGAGGAGAGACCCAGTACTTC. V gene TRBV11-2 combines with J gene TRBJ2-5; a weak D match, TRBD2 (5 bases). Germline V CDR1 and CDR2: SGHAT, FQNNGV. The CDR3 totals 12 residues. Trimming took 6 bases from V and 4 from J, leaving 9 bases between them.

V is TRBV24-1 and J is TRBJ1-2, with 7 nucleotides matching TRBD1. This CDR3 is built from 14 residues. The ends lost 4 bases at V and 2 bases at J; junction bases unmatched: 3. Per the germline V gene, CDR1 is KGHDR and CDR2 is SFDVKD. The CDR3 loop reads CATSDMDRNYGYTF. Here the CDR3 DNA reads TGTGCCACCAGTGACATGGACAGGAACTATGGCTACACCTTC.

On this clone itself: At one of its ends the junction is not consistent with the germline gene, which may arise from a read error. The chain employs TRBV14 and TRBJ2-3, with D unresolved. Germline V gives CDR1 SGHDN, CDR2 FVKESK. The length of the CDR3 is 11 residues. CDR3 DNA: TGTGCCGGCAGCCAACGAGATACGCAGTATTTT. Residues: CAGSQRDTQYF.

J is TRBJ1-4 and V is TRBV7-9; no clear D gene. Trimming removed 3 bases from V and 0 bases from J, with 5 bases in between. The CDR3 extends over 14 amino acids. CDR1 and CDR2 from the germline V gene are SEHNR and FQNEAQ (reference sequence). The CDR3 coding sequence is TGTGCCAGCAGCTTCGGTGCAACTAATGAAAAACTGTTTTTT. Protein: CASSFGATNEKLFF. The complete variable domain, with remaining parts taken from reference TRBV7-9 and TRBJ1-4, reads DTGVSQNPRHKITKRGQNVTFRCDPISEHNRLYWYRQTLGQGPEFLTYFQNEAQLEKSRLLSDRFSAERPKGSFSTLEIQRTEQGDSAMYLCASSFGATNEKLFFGSGTQLSVL.

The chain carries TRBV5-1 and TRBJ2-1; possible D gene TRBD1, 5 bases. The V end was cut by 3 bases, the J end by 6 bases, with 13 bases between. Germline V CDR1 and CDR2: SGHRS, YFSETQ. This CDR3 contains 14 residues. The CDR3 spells CASSSQTGFNEQFF. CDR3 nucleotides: TGCGCCAGCAGCTCCCAAACAGGATTCAATGAGCAGTTCTTC.

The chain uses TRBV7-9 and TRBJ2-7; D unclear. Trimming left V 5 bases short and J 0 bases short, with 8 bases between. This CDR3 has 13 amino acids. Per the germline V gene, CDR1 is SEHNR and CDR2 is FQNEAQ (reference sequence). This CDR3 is CASSELSSYEQYF. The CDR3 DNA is TGTGCCAGCAGCGAGTTGAGCTCCTACGAGCAGTACTTC.

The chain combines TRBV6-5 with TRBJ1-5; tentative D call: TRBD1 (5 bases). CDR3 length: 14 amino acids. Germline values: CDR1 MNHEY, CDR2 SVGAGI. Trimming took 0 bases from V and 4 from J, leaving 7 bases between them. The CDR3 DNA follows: TGTGCCAGCAGTTACTCGGGACTAAATCAGCCCCAGCATTTT. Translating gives CASSYSGLNQPQHF.

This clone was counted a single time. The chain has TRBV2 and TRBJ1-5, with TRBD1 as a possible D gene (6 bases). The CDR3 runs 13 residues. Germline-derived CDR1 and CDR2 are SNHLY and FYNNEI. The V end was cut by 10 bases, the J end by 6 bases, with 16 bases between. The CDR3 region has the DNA TGTGCCATCGGACCGGGGGGCACTCAGCCCCAGCATTTT. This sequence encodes CAIGPGGTQPQHF.